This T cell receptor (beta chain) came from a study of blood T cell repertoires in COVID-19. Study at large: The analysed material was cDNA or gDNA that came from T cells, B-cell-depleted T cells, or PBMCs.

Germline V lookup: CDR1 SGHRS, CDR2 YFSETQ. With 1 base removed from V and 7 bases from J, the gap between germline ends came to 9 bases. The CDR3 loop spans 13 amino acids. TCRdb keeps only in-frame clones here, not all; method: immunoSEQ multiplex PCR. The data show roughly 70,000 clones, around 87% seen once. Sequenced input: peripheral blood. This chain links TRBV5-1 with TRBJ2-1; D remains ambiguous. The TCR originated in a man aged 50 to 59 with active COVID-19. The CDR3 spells CASSLPQVNEQFF. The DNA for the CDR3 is TGCGCCAGCAGCTTGCCCCAGGTTAATGAGCAGTTCTTC.